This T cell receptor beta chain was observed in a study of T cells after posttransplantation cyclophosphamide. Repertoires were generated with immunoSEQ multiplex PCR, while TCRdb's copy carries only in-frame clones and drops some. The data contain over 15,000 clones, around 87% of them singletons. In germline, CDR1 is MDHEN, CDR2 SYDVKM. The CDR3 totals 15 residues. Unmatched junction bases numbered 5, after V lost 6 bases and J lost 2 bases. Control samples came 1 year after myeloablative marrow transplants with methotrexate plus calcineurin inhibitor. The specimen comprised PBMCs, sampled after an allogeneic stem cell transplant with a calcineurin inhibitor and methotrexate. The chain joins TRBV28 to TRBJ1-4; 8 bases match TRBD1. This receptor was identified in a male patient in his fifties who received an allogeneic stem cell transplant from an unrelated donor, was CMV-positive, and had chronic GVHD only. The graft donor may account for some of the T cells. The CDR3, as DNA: TGTGCCAGCAGATACAACAGGGGGACTAATGAAAAACTGTTTTTT. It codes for CASRYNRGTNEKLFF. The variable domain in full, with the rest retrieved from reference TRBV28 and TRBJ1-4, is DVKVTQSSRYLVKRTGEKVFLECVQDMDHENMFWYRQDPGLGLRLIYFSYDVKMKEKGDIPEGYSVSREKKERFSLILESASTNQTSMYLCASRYNRGTNEKLFFGSGTQLSVL.